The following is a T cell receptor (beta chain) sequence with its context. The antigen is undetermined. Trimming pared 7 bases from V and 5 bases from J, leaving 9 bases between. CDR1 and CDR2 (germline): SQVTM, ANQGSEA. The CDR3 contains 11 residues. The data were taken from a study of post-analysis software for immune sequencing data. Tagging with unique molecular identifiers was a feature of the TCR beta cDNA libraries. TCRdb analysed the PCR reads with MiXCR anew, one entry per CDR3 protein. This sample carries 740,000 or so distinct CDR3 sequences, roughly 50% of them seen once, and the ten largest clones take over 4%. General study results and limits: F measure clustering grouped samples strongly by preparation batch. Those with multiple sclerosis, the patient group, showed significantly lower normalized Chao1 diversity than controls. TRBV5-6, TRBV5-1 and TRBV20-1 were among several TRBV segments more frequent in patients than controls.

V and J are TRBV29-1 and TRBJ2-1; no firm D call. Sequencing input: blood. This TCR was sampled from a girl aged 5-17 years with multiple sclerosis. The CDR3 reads CSAPRNNEQFF. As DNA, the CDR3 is TGCAGCGCCCCACGGAACAATGAGCAGTTCTTC.